The rows below give T cell receptor beta chains drawn from one sample of a study of identical twins. TCRdb independently ran MiXCR on the 5' RACE reads; one entry per CDR3 protein. The repertoire consists of 510,000 or so distinct CDR3 sequences, with 12% to 15% occurring once and the leading ten covering roughly 0.46%. These data also featured in a second study, about yellow fever vaccine responses in identical twins.

The sample consisted of CD4+ T cells sorted from blood. The receptors shown here come from a woman younger than 35 in good health. Each CDR3 is given with its conserved first and last residue. D genes are given only for firm matches. Rows may omit the clone size; those that give it use once, few, many or a size class.

v_gene	j_gene	d_gene	abundance	len	CDR3aa	CDR3nt
TRBV28	TRBJ1-5	NA	NA	15	CASRPRARYNQPQHF	TGTGCCAGCAGGCCCCGGGCCCGCTATAATCAGCCCCAGCATTTT
TRBV2	TRBJ1-3	TRBD1	few	14	CASKGQGGGNTIYF	TGTGCCAGCAAAGGACAGGGAGGAGGAAACACCATATATTTT
TRBV7-3	TRBJ2-1	NA	NA	17	CASSTNRGTSGGNEQFF	TGTGCCAGCAGCACGAATCGGGGAACTAGTGGGGGCAATGAGCAGTTCTTC
TRBV9	TRBJ2-7	TRBD1	few	14	CASSRTGTSYEQYF	TGTGCCAGCAGCCGGACAGGGACCTCCTACGAGCAGTACTTC
TRBV29-1	TRBJ2-2	NA	NA	13	CSVDRGYTGELFF	TGCAGCGTTGATCGGGGCTACACCGGGGAGCTGTTTTTT
TRBV12-3/TRBV12-4	TRBJ2-1	NA	few	15	CASSFPQGSYNEQFF	TGTGCCAGCAGTTTCCCCCAGGGCTCCTACAATGAGCAGTTCTTC
TRBV7-2	TRBJ1-5	NA	NA	15	CASSFRRDSNQPQHF	TGTGCCAGCAGCTTTCGCAGGGATAGCAATCAGCCCCAGCATTTT
TRBV6-1	TRBJ2-5	TRBD2	NA	14	CASRSSGGRETQYF	TGTGCCAGCAGGTCTAGCGGGGGGCGGGAGACCCAGTACTTC
TRBV3-1	TRBJ2-1	TRBD2	NA	15	CASSQVAGAYNEQFF	TGTGCCAGCAGCCAAGTAGCGGGGGCCTACAATGAGCAGTTCTTC
TRBV7-8	TRBJ1-6	TRBD1	many	16	CASSPGTGVVSSPLHF	TGTGCCAGCAGCCCCGGGACAGGGGTTGTTAGTTCACCCCTCCACTTT
TRBV4-1	TRBJ2-5	TRBD2	few	16	CASSQDRLAGGVTQYF	TGCGCCAGCAGCCAAGATAGGCTAGCGGGGGGGGTGACCCAGTACTTC
TRBV5-1	TRBJ2-3	TRBD2	few	18	CASSLLASGGASTDTQYF	TGCGCCAGCAGCTTGTTGGCTAGCGGGGGCGCTAGCACAGATACGCAGTATTTT
TRBV5-1	TRBJ1-2	NA	few	14	CASSLVQGADGYTF	TGCGCCAGCAGCTTGGTTCAGGGTGCGGATGGCTACACCTTC
TRBV10-1	TRBJ2-1	TRBD1	NA	14	CASSEGTAYNEQFF	TGCGCCAGCAGTGAGGGGACAGCGTACAATGAGCAGTTCTTC
TRBV28	TRBJ2-4	NA	NA	16	CASSFRGSEAKNIQYF	TGTGCCAGCAGTTTCAGGGGTAGTGAGGCCAAAAACATTCAGTACTTC
TRBV27	TRBJ2-3	NA	NA	14	CASKSEGGTDTQYF	TGTGCCAGCAAGTCAGAGGGAGGTACAGATACGCAGTATTTT
TRBV18	TRBJ2-2	NA	NA	14	CASSPGSYTGELFF	TGTGCCAGCTCACCAGGCAGCTACACCGGGGAGCTGTTTTTT
TRBV12-3/TRBV12-4	TRBJ2-7	NA	NA	14	CASSFGAGTYEQYF	TGTGCCAGCAGTTTTGGGGCAGGAACCTACGAGCAGTACTTC
TRBV12-3/TRBV12-4	TRBJ1-4	TRBD1	many	16	CASSSGTGGWGEKLFF	TGTGCCAGCAGTTCCGGGACAGGGGGCTGGGGAGAAAAACTGTTTTTT
TRBV5-1	TRBJ2-1	TRBD1	NA	16	CASSLGWTGSYNEQFF	TGCGCCAGCAGCTTGGGATGGACAGGGTCCTACAATGAGCAGTTCTTC
TRBV29-1	TRBJ1-1	TRBD1	NA	13	CSAGTGGWTEAFF	TGCAGCGCAGGGACAGGGGGATGGACTGAAGCTTTCTTT
TRBV5-1	TRBJ2-7	TRBD2	few	15	CASSLSGGLVYEQYF	TGCGCCAGCAGCTTGTCGGGGGGTCTGGTTTACGAGCAGTACTTC
TRBV5-1	TRBJ2-3	NA	NA	14	CASSTRLVSDTQYF	TGCGCCAGCAGCACGAGACTAGTCTCAGATACGCAGTATTTT
TRBV11-1	TRBJ2-1	TRBD2	NA	18	CASSLVASGYSSYNEQFF	TGTGCCAGCAGCTTAGTAGCTAGCGGGTACAGCTCCTACAATGAGCAGTTCTTC
TRBV12-3/TRBV12-4	TRBJ1-2	NA	NA	12	CASSKRTDGYTF	TGTGCCAGCAGTAAGCGGACAGATGGCTACACCTTC
TRBV10-1	TRBJ2-6	TRBD1	NA	16	CASSGQTDSGANVLTF	TGCGCCAGCTCGGGACAGACAGACTCTGGGGCCAACGTCCTGACTTTC
TRBV10-1	TRBJ2-3	NA	NA	14	CASSEALSTDTQYF	TGCGCCAGCAGTGAGGCCTTGTCCACAGATACGCAGTATTTT
TRBV7-9	TRBJ2-3	NA	NA	13	CASIQGSTDTQYF	TGTGCCAGCATCCAGGGGAGCACAGATACGCAGTATTTT
TRBV6-6	TRBJ2-7	NA	few	13	CASSRGQFTEQYF	TGTGCCAGCAGTCGCGGACAGTTCACCGAGCAGTACTTC